This T cell receptor (beta chain) was captured by sequencing in a study of CD4 T cells in relation to SARS-CoV-2 and coronaviruses. TCRdb keeps only in-frame clones here, not all; method: immunoSEQ multiplex PCR. The sample shows about 26,000 clones, around 75% of them seen only once. The unexposed donors gave CD4+ T cells in about 2011-2019, prior to COVID-19. The cells were cultured for about 10 days before CD4+ T cells were isolated. Deletions cut 7 bases from V and 0 bases from J, with 10 bases between. The CDR3 has 13 amino acids. On this clone itself: The antigen remains undetermined.

Study conclusions and caveats: About 65% of donors had memory CD4+ clonotypes crossrecognizing SARS-CoV-2 and common cold coronavirus spike.

Sequencing input: CD4+ T cells from PBMCs, cultured in vitro. V is TRBV12-3 or TRBV12-4 and J is TRBJ2-7; D possibly uses TRBD1 or TRBD2 (5 bases each). This sequence originates from a human donor in good health. CDR3 coding DNA: TGTGCCAGCACCGGGACGAACTCCTACGAGCAGTACTTC. Translated, it gives CASTGTNSYEQYF.